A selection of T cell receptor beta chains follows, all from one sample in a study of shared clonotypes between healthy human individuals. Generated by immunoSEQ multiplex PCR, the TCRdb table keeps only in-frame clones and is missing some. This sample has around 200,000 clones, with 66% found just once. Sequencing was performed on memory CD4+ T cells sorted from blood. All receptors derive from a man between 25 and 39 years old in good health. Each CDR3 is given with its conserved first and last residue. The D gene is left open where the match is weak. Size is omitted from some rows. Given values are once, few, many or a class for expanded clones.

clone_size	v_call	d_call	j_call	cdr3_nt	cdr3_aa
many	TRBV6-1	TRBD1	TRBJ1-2	TGTGCCAGCAGTGCCGGGACAGGGGGCAACTATGGCTACACCTTC	CASSAGTGGNYGYTF
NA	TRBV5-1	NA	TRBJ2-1	TGCGCCAGCAGCTTCATACAGAGGGGCTCCTACAATGAGCAGTTCTTC	CASSFIQRGSYNEQFF
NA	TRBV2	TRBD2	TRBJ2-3	TGTGCCAGTCAACTAGCGGGAGTTACAGATACGCAGTATTTT	CASQLAGVTDTQYF
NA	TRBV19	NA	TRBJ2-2	TGTGCCAGTAGTATGACGCGGGGGCAGTGGGACGATTACACCGGGGAGCTGTTTTTT	CASSMTRGQWDDYTGELFF
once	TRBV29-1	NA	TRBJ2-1	TGCAGCGTTGTGGTTTACAATGAGCAGTTCTTC	CSVVVYNEQFF
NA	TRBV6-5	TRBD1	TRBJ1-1	TGTGCCAGCAGCCCCATGACAGGGGCTGAAGCTTTCTTT	CASSPMTGAEAFF
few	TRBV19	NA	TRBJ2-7	TGTGCCAGTAGTACCATCGCCGGGCAGGCCTACGAGCAGTACTTC	CASSTIAGQAYEQYF
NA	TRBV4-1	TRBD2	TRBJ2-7	TGCGCCAGCAGCCGAGGTTCCTCGGGGGGGTGGAGGAACGAGCAGTACTTC	CASSRGSSGGWRNEQYF
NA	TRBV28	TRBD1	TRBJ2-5	TGTGCCAGCAGTCGCACAGGGGGTGGGGAGACCCAGTACTTC	CASSRTGGGETQYF
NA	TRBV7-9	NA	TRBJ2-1	TGTGCCAGCAGTTCAACCCGAAGATACAATGAGCAGTTCTTC	CASSSTRRYNEQFF
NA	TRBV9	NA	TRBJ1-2	TGTGCCAGCAGCGTATACGGGGGAATAGATGGCTACACCTTC	CASSVYGGIDGYTF
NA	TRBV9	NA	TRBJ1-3	TGTGCCAGCAGCGTAGCTGCGGCCCCCGGCACCATATATTTT	CASSVAAAPGTIYF
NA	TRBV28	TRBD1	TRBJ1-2	TGTGCCAGCAGGCTTCCATCAGGGGGCCGGGGCTACACCTTC	CASRLPSGGRGYTF
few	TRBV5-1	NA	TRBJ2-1	TGCGCCAGCAGCTTGGACCTATCGGGTAGGGCGGCCAATGAGCAGTTCTTC	CASSLDLSGRAANEQFF
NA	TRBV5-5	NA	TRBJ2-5	TGTGCCAGCAGCTTGCAGGGGGGTAGGGAGACCCAGTACTTC	CASSLQGGRETQYF
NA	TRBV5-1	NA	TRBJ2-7	TGCGCCAGCGGACGGGACTTCAAGGACCAGCAGTACTTC	CASGRDFKDQQYF
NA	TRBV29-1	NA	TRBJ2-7	TGCAGCGTTGAAGATCGGGTCGAGCAGTACTTC	CSVEDRVEQYF
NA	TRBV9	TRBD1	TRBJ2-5	TGTGCCAGCAGCGTCGACAGGGGAGAGACCCAGTACTTC	CASSVDRGETQYF
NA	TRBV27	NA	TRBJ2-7	TGTGCCAGCAGTCCATTTTCCGCCTACGAGCAGTACTTC	CASSPFSAYEQYF
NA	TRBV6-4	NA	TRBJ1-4	TGTGCCAGCAGAGGACAGCAACTTGCAACTAATGAAAAACTGTTTTTT	CASRGQQLATNEKLFF
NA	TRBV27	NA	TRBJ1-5	TGTGCCAGCAGTTTATCAAGACGCAATCAGCCCCAGCATTTT	CASSLSRRNQPQHF
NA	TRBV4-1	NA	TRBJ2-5	TGCGCCAGCAGGGCGGCAGGCGGTCGGGAGACCCAGTACTTC	CASRAAGGRETQYF
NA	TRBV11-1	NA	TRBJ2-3	TGTGCCAGCAGCAAAGCCGGGGGACGAGATACGCAGTATTTT	CASSKAGGRDTQYF
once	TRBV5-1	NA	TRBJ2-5	TGCGCCAGCAGCATTCAAGAGACCCAGTACTTC	CASSIQETQYF
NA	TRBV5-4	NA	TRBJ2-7	TGTGCCAGCAGCTTAGACAGCTTTTACGAGCAGTACTTC	CASSLDSFYEQYF
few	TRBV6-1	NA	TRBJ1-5	TGTGCCAGCATGGCCTCATCATTGGGTCAGCCCCAGCATTTT	CASMASSLGQPQHF
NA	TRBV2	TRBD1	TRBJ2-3	TGTGCCAAGACGGACAGGAACTTCACAGATACGCAGTATTTT	CAKTDRNFTDTQYF
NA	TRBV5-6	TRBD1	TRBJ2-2	TGTGCCAGCAGCAGACAGGGGACCGGGGAGCTGTTTTTT	CASSRQGTGELFF
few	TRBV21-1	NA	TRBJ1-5	TGTGCCAGCAAGAGGAAAAATCGGCGGACCCAGCATTTT	CASKRKNRRTQHF
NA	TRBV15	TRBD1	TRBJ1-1	TGTGCCACCAGCAGAGACCCGACAGGGGATAGCACTGAAGCTTTCTTT	CATSRDPTGDSTEAFF
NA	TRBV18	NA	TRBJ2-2	TGTGCCAGCTCACCACCTAAAGGGGCCGGGGAGCTGTTTTTT	CASSPPKGAGELFF
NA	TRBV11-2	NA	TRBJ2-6	TGTGCCAGCAGCTTAGATCCAGGGGCTGGGGCCAACGTCCTGACTTTC	CASSLDPGAGANVLTF
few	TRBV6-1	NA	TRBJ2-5	TGTGCCAGCAATGACCGACGTGGGGGGCAAGAGACCCAGTACTTC	CASNDRRGGQETQYF
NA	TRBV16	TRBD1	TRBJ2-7	TGTGCCAGCAGCCAGTTTCCGGGACAGTTCGGGGAGCAGTACTTC	CASSQFPGQFGEQYF
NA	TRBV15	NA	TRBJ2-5	TGTGCCACCCGGGACCAGAACCAAGAGACCCAGTACTTC	CATRDQNQETQYF
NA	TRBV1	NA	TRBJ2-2	TGCACCAGCAGCCAGGAAACTAGCGGGAGTGACACCGGGGAGCTGTTTTTT	CTSSQETSGSDTGELFF
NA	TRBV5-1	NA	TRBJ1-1	TGCGCCAGCAGCTTGGGGATTCGTTTGGGCAGGTCCCTCCGATTGAACACTGAAGCTTTCTTT	CASSLGIRLGRSLRLNTEAFF
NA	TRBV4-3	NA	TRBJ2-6	TGCGCCAGCAGCCAAGGAGGGGGTGGGGCCAACGTCCTGACTTTC	CASSQGGGGANVLTF
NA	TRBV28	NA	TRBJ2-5	TGTGCCTGCAGTATGGTGGGGGAGACCCAGTACTTC	CACSMVGETQYF
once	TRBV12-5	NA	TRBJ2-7	TGTGCTAGTGGCCGGGTCCAGATCTACGAGCAGTACTTC	CASGRVQIYEQYF
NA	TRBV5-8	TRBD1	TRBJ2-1	TGTGCCAGCAGCTTTGGGACAGGGGTTCTCAATGAGCAGTTCTTC	CASSFGTGVLNEQFF
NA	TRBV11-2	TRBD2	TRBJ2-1	TGTGCCAGCAGCCCGACGGGAGGGCTAGCAGGCTACAATGAGCAGTTCTTC	CASSPTGGLAGYNEQFF
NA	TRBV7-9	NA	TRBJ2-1	TGTGCCAGCAGGTTTGGGGGAGGTTCTAACAATGAGCAGTTCTTC	CASRFGGGSNNEQFF
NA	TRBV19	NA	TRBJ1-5	TGTGCCAGTTCCCTCGAGTGGAATCAGCCCCAGCATTTT	CASSLEWNQPQHF
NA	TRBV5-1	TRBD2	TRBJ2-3	TGCGCCAGCAGCTTAAGCGGGACTAGCACAGATACGCAGTATTTT	CASSLSGTSTDTQYF
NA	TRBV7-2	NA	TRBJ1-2	TGTGCCAGCAGCAGCCCCCAGGCTAACTATGGCTACACCTTC	CASSSPQANYGYTF
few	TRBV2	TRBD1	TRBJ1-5	TGTGCCAGTCGGGACAGGGCAGTTAATCAGCCCCAGCATTTT	CASRDRAVNQPQHF
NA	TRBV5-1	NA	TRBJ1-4	TGCGCCAGCAGCTTGGGTGTCGGTCGTAATGAAAAACTGTTTTTT	CASSLGVGRNEKLFF
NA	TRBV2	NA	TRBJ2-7	TGTGCCAGCAGTGAAGCGGCAAGGACCAGCTCCTACGAGCAGTACTTC	CASSEAARTSSYEQYF
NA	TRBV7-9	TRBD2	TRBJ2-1	TGTGCCAGCAGCTTAGCTAGCGGGAGGGCCATGGAGCAGTTCTTC	CASSLASGRAMEQFF
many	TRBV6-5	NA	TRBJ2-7	TGTGCCAGCAGTTACCAGCCGAGGTACGAGCAGTACTTC	CASSYQPRYEQYF
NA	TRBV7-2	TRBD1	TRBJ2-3	TGTGCCAGCAGCTTGGACAGGGGTCGCACAGATACGCAGTATTTT	CASSLDRGRTDTQYF
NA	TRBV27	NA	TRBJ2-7	TGTGCCAGCAATTCATCCCCGGGACGGGACCGGGACGGTAACGAGCAGTACTTC	CASNSSPGRDRDGNEQYF